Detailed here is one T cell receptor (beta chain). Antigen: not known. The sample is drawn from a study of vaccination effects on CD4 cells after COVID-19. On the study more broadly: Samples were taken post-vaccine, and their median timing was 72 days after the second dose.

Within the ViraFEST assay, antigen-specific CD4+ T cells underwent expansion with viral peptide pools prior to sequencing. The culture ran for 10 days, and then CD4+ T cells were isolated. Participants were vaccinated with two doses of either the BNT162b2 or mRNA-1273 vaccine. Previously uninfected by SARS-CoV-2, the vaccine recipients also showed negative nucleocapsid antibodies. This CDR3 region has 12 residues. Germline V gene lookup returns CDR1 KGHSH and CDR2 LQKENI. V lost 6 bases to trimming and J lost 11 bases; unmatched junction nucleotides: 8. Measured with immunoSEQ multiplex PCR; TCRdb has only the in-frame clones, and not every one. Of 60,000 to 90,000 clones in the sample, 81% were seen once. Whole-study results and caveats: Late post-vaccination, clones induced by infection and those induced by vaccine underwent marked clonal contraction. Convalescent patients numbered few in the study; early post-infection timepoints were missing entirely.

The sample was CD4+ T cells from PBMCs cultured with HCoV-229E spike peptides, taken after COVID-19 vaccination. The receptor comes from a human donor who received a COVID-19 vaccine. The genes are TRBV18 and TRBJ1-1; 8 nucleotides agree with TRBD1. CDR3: CASSRLQGEAFF. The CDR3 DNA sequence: TGTGCCAGCTCCCGTTTACAGGGGGAGGCTTTCTTT.